These T cell receptor beta chains were read from a single sample in a study of CD8+CD57+ T cells in acquired aplastic anemia. A single record per CDR3 protein comes from TCRdb applying MiXCR to the reads. The sample gives approximately 40,000 distinct CDR3 sequences, 63% of which show up once; roughly three fifths is in the top ten. Sequencing was done on a sample of sorted CD4+, CD8+, or CD8+CD57+ T cells (not recorded which) from PBMCs. The receptor set was obtained from a human donor with aplastic anemia. Both conserved end residues are part of each CDR3. The D gene is left open where the match is weak. Some rows have no size entry. The others give once, few or many, or a class for an expanded clone.

j_call: TRBJ2-5; d_call: -; v_call: TRBV12-3/TRBV12-4; clone_size: few; cdr3_nt: TGTGCCAGCGCCCAAGGGGCGGCCAGGCCCCAGTACTTC; cdr3_aa: CASAQGAARPQYF
j_call: TRBJ2-2; d_call: -; v_call: TRBV7-2; clone_size: once; cdr3_nt: TGTGCCAGCAGCTCCCCGAACACCGGGGAGCTGTTTTTT; cdr3_aa: CASSSPNTGELFF
j_call: TRBJ2-1; d_call: -; v_call: TRBV7-3; clone_size: -; cdr3_nt: TGTGCCAGCAGCCGAACCTCCTACAATGAGCAGTCCTTC; cdr3_aa: CASSRTSYNEQSF
j_call: TRBJ2-7; d_call: -; v_call: TRBV30; clone_size: many; cdr3_nt: TGTGCCTGGAGAACTTCCGGACAGCCCATCTACGAGCAGTACTTC; cdr3_aa: CAWRTSGQPIYEQYF
j_call: TRBJ1-2; d_call: TRBD1; v_call: TRBV6-1; clone_size: once; cdr3_nt: TGTGCCAGCAGAGGGGGACAGAACTATGGCTACACCTTC; cdr3_aa: CASRGGQNYGYTF
j_call: TRBJ1-5; d_call: -; v_call: TRBV6-1; clone_size: -; cdr3_nt: TGTGCCAGCAGATCAGGGACGTGGCAGCCCCAGCATTTT; cdr3_aa: CASRSGTWQPQHF
j_call: TRBJ1-4; d_call: -; v_call: TRBV19; clone_size: many; cdr3_nt: TGTGCCAGTAGTATATCGGGAGGTCCTAATGAAAAACTGTTTTTT; cdr3_aa: CASSISGGPNEKLFF
j_call: TRBJ1-5; d_call: TRBD1; v_call: TRBV19; clone_size: -; cdr3_nt: TGTGCCAGTAGTGACAGGGCTAGCAATCAGCCCCAGCATTTT; cdr3_aa: CASSDRASNQPQHF
j_call: TRBJ2-4; d_call: -; v_call: TRBV15; clone_size: -; cdr3_nt: TGTGCCACCCTACGGGACACCAGCGGCATTCAGTACTTC; cdr3_aa: CATLRDTSGIQYF
j_call: TRBJ1-6; d_call: -; v_call: TRBV12-3/TRBV12-4; clone_size: -; cdr3_nt: TGTGCCAGCACGGGAGGGCTCATTAATTCACCCCTCCACTTT; cdr3_aa: CASTGGLINSPLHF
j_call: TRBJ2-7; d_call: -; v_call: TRBV6-1; clone_size: many; cdr3_nt: TGTGCCAGCACCCAGGACTCCGGCCCCTACGAGCAGTACTTC; cdr3_aa: CASTQDSGPYEQYF
j_call: TRBJ2-1; d_call: TRBD2; v_call: TRBV11-1; clone_size: -; cdr3_nt: TGTGCCAGCAGCCCAGAGCGGGGGGGCTTAAATGAGCAGTTCTTC; cdr3_aa: CASSPERGGLNEQFF
j_call: TRBJ2-5; d_call: TRBD2; v_call: TRBV20-1; clone_size: many; cdr3_nt: TGCAGTGCTAGAGGGACTAGCGGGCAAGAGACCCAGTACTTC; cdr3_aa: CSARGTSGQETQYF
j_call: TRBJ2-7; d_call: TRBD2; v_call: TRBV29-1; clone_size: -; cdr3_nt: TGCAGCGTTGTAGCGGGCTACGAGCAGTACTTC; cdr3_aa: CSVVAGYEQYF
j_call: TRBJ2-3; d_call: TRBD2; v_call: TRBV11-2; clone_size: -; cdr3_nt: TGTGCCAGCAGCTCCAGGACTAGCGGCGGGCCTAGCACAGATACGCAGTATTTT; cdr3_aa: CASSSRTSGGPSTDTQYF
j_call: TRBJ1-2; d_call: -; v_call: TRBV12-3/TRBV12-4; clone_size: -; cdr3_nt: TGTGCCAGCACAGTGGCCTATGGCTACACCTTC; cdr3_aa: CASTVAYGYTF
j_call: TRBJ1-6; d_call: -; v_call: TRBV20-1; clone_size: -; cdr3_nt: TGCAGTGTGGGGGCGCGGAGTAATAATTCACCCCTCCACTTT; cdr3_aa: CSVGARSNNSPLHF
j_call: TRBJ1-1; d_call: TRBD1; v_call: TRBV5-1; clone_size: many; cdr3_nt: TGCGCCAGCAGCTTGGGACAGGGCACCATGAACACTGAAGCTTTCTTT; cdr3_aa: CASSLGQGTMNTEAFF
j_call: TRBJ2-5; d_call: -; v_call: TRBV5-1; clone_size: many; cdr3_nt: TGCGCCAGCAGCTTGGGGGCCGGGACTCTTAAAGAGACCCAGTACTTC; cdr3_aa: CASSLGAGTLKETQYF
j_call: TRBJ1-5; d_call: -; v_call: TRBV20-1; clone_size: -; cdr3_nt: TGCAGTGCTAGTGAGTTTAGAGGCAATCAGCCCCAGCATTTT; cdr3_aa: CSASEFRGNQPQHF
j_call: TRBJ2-1; d_call: -; v_call: TRBV7-3; clone_size: -; cdr3_nt: TGTGCCAGCAGCTTAACCTCCTACAATGAGCAGTTCTTC; cdr3_aa: CASSLTSYNEQFF
j_call: TRBJ1-2; d_call: -; v_call: TRBV29-1; clone_size: -; cdr3_nt: TGCAGCGTTGAGGGTCAGGGCGGTAACTATGGCTACACCTTC; cdr3_aa: CSVEGQGGNYGYTF
j_call: TRBJ2-1; d_call: -; v_call: TRBV29-1; clone_size: -; cdr3_nt: TGCAGCGTCGGAGCGGACTCCTACAATGAGCAGTTCTTC; cdr3_aa: CSVGADSYNEQFF
j_call: TRBJ2-7; d_call: TRBD2; v_call: TRBV19; clone_size: -; cdr3_nt: TGTGCCAGCCGACTAGAGCGGGAGGGCCCCTACGAGCAGTACTTC; cdr3_aa: CASRLEREGPYEQYF
j_call: TRBJ2-1; d_call: -; v_call: TRBV12-3/TRBV12-4; clone_size: -; cdr3_nt: TGTGCCAGCAGTTCCTCAGGGTACAATGAGCAGTTCTTC; cdr3_aa: CASSSSGYNEQFF
j_call: TRBJ1-2; d_call: -; v_call: TRBV10-2; clone_size: -; cdr3_nt: TGCGCCAGCAGGGACTCGAGTAGGGTTGGAGACTATGGCTACACCTTC; cdr3_aa: CASRDSSRVGDYGYTF
j_call: TRBJ1-1; d_call: -; v_call: TRBV20-1; clone_size: -; cdr3_nt: TGCAGTGCTAGAAAGACCACTGGAGCTTTCTTT; cdr3_aa: CSARKTTGAFF
j_call: TRBJ2-5; d_call: TRBD2; v_call: TRBV2; clone_size: -; cdr3_nt: TGTGCCAGCACCGGACTAGTACAAGAGACCCAGTACTTC; cdr3_aa: CASTGLVQETQYF
j_call: TRBJ1-1; d_call: -; v_call: TRBV7-3; clone_size: -; cdr3_nt: TGTGCCAGCAGCTTAACCCACCGGGGTGAAGCTTTCTTT; cdr3_aa: CASSLTHRGEAFF
j_call: TRBJ1-1; d_call: TRBD1; v_call: TRBV13; clone_size: many; cdr3_nt: TGTGCCAGCAGCTACGGGACAGGCAACACTGAAGCTTTCTTT; cdr3_aa: CASSYGTGNTEAFF
j_call: TRBJ2-2; d_call: -; v_call: TRBV6-1; clone_size: many; cdr3_nt: TGTGCTCACCGGACGGGGACGGAAACCGGGGAGCTGTTTTTT; cdr3_aa: CAHRTGTETGELFF
j_call: TRBJ2-1; d_call: TRBD1; v_call: TRBV9; clone_size: many; cdr3_nt: TGTGCCAGCAGCGCAACGGACAGGGGGCACGATGAGCAGTTCTTC; cdr3_aa: CASSATDRGHDEQFF
j_call: TRBJ2-5; d_call: TRBD1; v_call: TRBV2; clone_size: -; cdr3_nt: TGTGCCAGCAGTATTCTACAGGGGCGGGAGACCCAGTACTTC; cdr3_aa: CASSILQGRETQYF
j_call: TRBJ1-6; d_call: TRBD1; v_call: TRBV12-3/TRBV12-4; clone_size: -; cdr3_nt: TGTGCCAGCAGCCCCTTGACAGGGGTCAGTTCACCCCTCCACTTT; cdr3_aa: CASSPLTGVSSPLHF
j_call: TRBJ2-7; d_call: TRBD2; v_call: TRBV10-3; clone_size: -; cdr3_nt: TGTGCCAGCTCCCTCAGCGGGACTAGCCCCGAGCAGTACTTC; cdr3_aa: CASSLSGTSPEQYF
j_call: TRBJ2-5; d_call: -; v_call: TRBV15; clone_size: -; cdr3_nt: TGTGCCACCAGCTTAAGGAGTTACCAAGAGACCCAGTACTTC; cdr3_aa: CATSLRSYQETQYF
j_call: TRBJ1-3; d_call: -; v_call: TRBV3-1; clone_size: -; cdr3_nt: TGTGCCAGCAGCCAAGATGAGGGGTTTGTAAACACCATATATTTT; cdr3_aa: CASSQDEGFVNTIYF
j_call: TRBJ1-2; d_call: -; v_call: TRBV15; clone_size: -; cdr3_nt: TGTGCCACCAGCAGAGATCAAGGGGCGGATGGCTACACCTTC; cdr3_aa: CATSRDQGADGYTF
j_call: TRBJ1-2; d_call: -; v_call: TRBV19; clone_size: -; cdr3_nt: TGTGCCAGTAGTATAGTTAGGGGCGGCGGCTACACCTTC; cdr3_aa: CASSIVRGGGYTF
j_call: TRBJ2-7; d_call: -; v_call: TRBV12-3/TRBV12-4; clone_size: many; cdr3_nt: TGTGCCAGCAGTCTCAAAGGTTCCTACGAGCAGTACTTC; cdr3_aa: CASSLKGSYEQYF
j_call: TRBJ2-7; d_call: -; v_call: TRBV19; clone_size: -; cdr3_nt: TGTGCCAGTAGGTGGGGTAGTACGTACGAGCAGTACTTC; cdr3_aa: CASRWGSTYEQYF
j_call: TRBJ2-7; d_call: -; v_call: TRBV2; clone_size: -; cdr3_nt: TGTGCCAGCATCGGATTACAGTACGAGCAGTACTTC; cdr3_aa: CASIGLQYEQYF
j_call: TRBJ1-3; d_call: -; v_call: TRBV5-1; clone_size: few; cdr3_nt: TGCGCCAGCCGCTCTACCCCGGGCCAGGGTGTGGACACCATATATTTT; cdr3_aa: CASRSTPGQGVDTIYF
j_call: TRBJ2-7; d_call: -; v_call: TRBV9; clone_size: many; cdr3_nt: TGTGCCAGCAGCTTGGGACCTCAGCGTGACGGGCAGTACTTC; cdr3_aa: CASSLGPQRDGQYF
j_call: TRBJ2-7; d_call: -; v_call: TRBV7-9; clone_size: few; cdr3_nt: TGTGCCAGCAGCTTAGGACACCTTTACGAGCAGTACTTC; cdr3_aa: CASSLGHLYEQYF
j_call: TRBJ1-5; d_call: TRBD1; v_call: TRBV19; clone_size: -; cdr3_nt: TGTGCCAGTAGCAAGGGACAGAATAGCAATCAGCCCCAGCATTTT; cdr3_aa: CASSKGQNSNQPQHF
j_call: TRBJ2-7; d_call: -; v_call: TRBV7-9; clone_size: -; cdr3_nt: TGTGCCAGCAGCTTAGCACAGGTGCAGTACTTC; cdr3_aa: CASSLAQVQYF
j_call: TRBJ1-2; d_call: -; v_call: TRBV20-1; clone_size: -; cdr3_nt: TGCAGTCCCCACCCAGGAATCGAAGTACTGCTCGTAGGGCCTGGCTACACCTTC; cdr3_aa: CSPHPGIEVLLVGPGYTF
j_call: TRBJ2-7; d_call: -; v_call: TRBV2; clone_size: -; cdr3_nt: TGTGCCAGCAGTGTCTACGAGCAGTACTTC; cdr3_aa: CASSVYEQYF
j_call: TRBJ2-1; d_call: -; v_call: TRBV19; clone_size: -; cdr3_nt: TGTGCCAGTAGTATGGGGGGATTCTACAATGAGCAGTTCTTC; cdr3_aa: CASSMGGFYNEQFF
j_call: TRBJ1-6; d_call: -; v_call: TRBV19; clone_size: -; cdr3_nt: TGTGCCAGTAGCGCGACACCGGGTAATTCACCCCTCCACTTT; cdr3_aa: CASSATPGNSPLHF
j_call: TRBJ1-6; d_call: -; v_call: TRBV25-1; clone_size: -; cdr3_nt: TGTGCCAGCAAGGGGAGCGAAGTTCCTAATTCACCCCTCCACTTT; cdr3_aa: CASKGSEVPNSPLHF
j_call: TRBJ1-2; d_call: -; v_call: TRBV10-3; clone_size: -; cdr3_nt: TGTGCCATCAGTGAGGCGACAAGTGGACTTAACCATGGCTACACCTTC; cdr3_aa: CAISEATSGLNHGYTF
j_call: TRBJ2-7; d_call: -; v_call: TRBV25-1; clone_size: -; cdr3_nt: TGTGCCAGCAGTGAGGGGGGACGGACCTACGAGCAGTCCTTC; cdr3_aa: CASSEGGRTYEQSF